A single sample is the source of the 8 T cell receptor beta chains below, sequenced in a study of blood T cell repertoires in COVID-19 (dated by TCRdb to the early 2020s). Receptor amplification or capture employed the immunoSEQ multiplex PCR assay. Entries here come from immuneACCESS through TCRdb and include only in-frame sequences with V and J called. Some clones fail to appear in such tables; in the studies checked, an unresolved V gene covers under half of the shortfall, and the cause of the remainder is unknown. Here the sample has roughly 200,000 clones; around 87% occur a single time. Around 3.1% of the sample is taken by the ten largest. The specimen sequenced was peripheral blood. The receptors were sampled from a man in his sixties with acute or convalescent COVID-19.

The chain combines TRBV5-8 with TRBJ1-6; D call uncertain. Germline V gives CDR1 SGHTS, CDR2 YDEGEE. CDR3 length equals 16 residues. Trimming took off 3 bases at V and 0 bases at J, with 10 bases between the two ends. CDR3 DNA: TGTGCCAGCAGCTCGCGGGGAAGCTCCTATAATTCACCCCTCCACTTT. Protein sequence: CASSSRGSSYNSPLHF. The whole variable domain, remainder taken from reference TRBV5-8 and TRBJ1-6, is EAGVTQSPTHLIKTRGQQATLRCSPISGHTSVYWYQQALGLGLQFLLWYDEGEERNRGNFPPRFSGRQFPNYSSELNVNALELEDSALYLCASSSRGSSYNSPLHFGNGTRLTVT.

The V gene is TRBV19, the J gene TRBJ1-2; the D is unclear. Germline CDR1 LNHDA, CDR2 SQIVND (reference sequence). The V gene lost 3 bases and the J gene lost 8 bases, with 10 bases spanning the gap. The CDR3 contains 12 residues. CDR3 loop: CASSMRGGGYTF. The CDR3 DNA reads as TGTGCCAGTAGTATGCGGGGAGGCGGCTACACCTTC.

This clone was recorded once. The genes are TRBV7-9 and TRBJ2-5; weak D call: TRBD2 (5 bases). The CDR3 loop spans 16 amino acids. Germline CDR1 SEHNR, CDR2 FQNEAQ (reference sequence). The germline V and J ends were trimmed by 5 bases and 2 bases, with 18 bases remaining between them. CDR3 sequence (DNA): TGTGCCAGCAGCCCTACAATCGCCCGGGATCAAGAGACCCAGTACTTC. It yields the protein CASSPTIARDQETQYF.

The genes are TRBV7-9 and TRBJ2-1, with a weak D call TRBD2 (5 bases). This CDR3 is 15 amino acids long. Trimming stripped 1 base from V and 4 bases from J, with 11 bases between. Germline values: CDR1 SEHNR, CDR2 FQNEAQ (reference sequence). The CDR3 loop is CASSLGGNPYNEQFF. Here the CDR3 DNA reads TGTGCCAGCAGCTTAGGAGGGAACCCGTACAATGAGCAGTTCTTC.

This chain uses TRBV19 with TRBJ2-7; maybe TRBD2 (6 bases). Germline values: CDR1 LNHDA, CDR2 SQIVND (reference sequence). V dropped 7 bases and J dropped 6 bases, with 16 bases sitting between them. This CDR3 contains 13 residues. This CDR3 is CASTWAHGGEQYF. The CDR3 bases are TGTGCCAGTACTTGGGCCCACGGGGGCGAGCAGTACTTC. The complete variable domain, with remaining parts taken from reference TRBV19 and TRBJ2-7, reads DGGITQSPKYLFRKEGQNVTLSCEQNLNHDAMYWYRQDPGQGLRLIYYSQIVNDFQKGDIAEGYSVSREKKESFPLTVTSAQKNPTAFYLCASTWAHGGEQYFGPGTRLTVT.

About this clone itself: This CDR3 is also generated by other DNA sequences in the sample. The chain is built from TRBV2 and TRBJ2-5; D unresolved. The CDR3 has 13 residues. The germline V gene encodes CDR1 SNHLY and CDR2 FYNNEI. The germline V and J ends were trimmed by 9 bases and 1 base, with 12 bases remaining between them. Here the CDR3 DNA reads TGTGCCAGTAAGTACAGCTCCCAAGAGACCCAGTACTTC. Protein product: CASKYSSQETQYF.

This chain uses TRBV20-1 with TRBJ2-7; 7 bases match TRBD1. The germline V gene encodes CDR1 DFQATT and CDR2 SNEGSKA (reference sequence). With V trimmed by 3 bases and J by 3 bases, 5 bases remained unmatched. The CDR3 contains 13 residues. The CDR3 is CSASKGQLYEQYF. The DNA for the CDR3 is TGCAGTGCTAGTAAGGGACAGCTCTACGAGCAGTACTTC.

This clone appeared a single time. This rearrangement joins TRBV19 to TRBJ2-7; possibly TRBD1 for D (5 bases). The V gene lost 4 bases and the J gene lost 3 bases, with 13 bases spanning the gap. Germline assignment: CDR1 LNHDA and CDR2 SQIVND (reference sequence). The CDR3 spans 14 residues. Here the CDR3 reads CASSKGQGGYEQYF. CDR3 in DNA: TGTGCCAGTAGTAAGGGGCAGGGTGGCTACGAGCAGTACTTC.